This T cell receptor beta chain derives from a study of radiotherapy plus CTLA-4 blockade in lung cancer. Across the whole study: Objective responses emerged in roughly a sixth of patients, and roughly 30% attained disease control. Whole-study findings and limits: In blood, tumor-derived TCR clones expanded after radiotherapy plus ipilimumab. Interferon-beta, together with early blood T cell clone dynamics, reportedly best predicted response.

With regard to this clone: The antigen is unknown.

TCRdb's copy holds only in-frame clones and misses some; the assay was immunoSEQ multiplex PCR. Here the sample spans under 55,000 clones, 79% being singletons. CDR1 is SQVTM and CDR2 is ANQGSEA in the germline V gene. V gave up 3 bases and J gave up 6 bases; unmatched junction bases: 6. The CDR3 is 13 amino acids. The chain joins TRBV29-1 to TRBJ2-7, with 9 nucleotides matching TRBD1. The sequence came from a human donor with non-small cell lung cancer who had a partial response to radiotherapy plus ipilimumab. Specimen: peripheral blood, collected from a patient treated with radiotherapy plus ipilimumab. CDR3 region: CSVEGQGTFEQYF. For the CDR3, the DNA is TGCAGCGTTGAGGGACAGGGAACGTTCGAGCAGTACTTC.